The rows below give T cell receptor beta chains drawn from one sample of a study of T-cell memory formation after mild COVID-19. TCRdb ran MiXCR on the 5' RACE reads and lists one entry per CDR3 protein. The sample yields 310,000 or so distinct CDR3 sequences, approximately 15% seen once. Sequenced input: PBMCs or a T cell subset sorted from them (not recorded which). These receptors were obtained from a man younger than 30 who had mild COVID-19 (a few samples of this study predate the infection). Cell type and time point are not known. Both conserved end residues are part of each CDR3. D genes are given only for firm matches. Expanded clones are given a class, and other clones once, few, many or no size at all.

size: many; D: TRBD1; J: TRBJ2-5; V: TRBV7-9; CDR3: CASSPGQYQETQYF; DNA: TGCGCCAGCAGCCCGGGACAGTACCAAGAGACCCAGTACTTC
size: .; D: .; J: TRBJ2-3; V: TRBV9; CDR3: CASSVLQSDTQYF; DNA: TGTGCCAGCAGCGTACTACAGTCGGATACGCAGTATTTT
size: .; D: .; J: TRBJ2-3; V: TRBV3-1; CDR3: CASSQDATVYDTQYF; DNA: TGTGCCAGCAGCCAAGACGCTACAGTTTACGATACGCAGTATTTT
size: .; D: .; J: TRBJ1-1; V: TRBV15; CDR3: CATSRVWETEAFF; DNA: TGTGCCACCAGCAGAGTTTGGGAAACTGAAGCTTTCTTT
size: .; D: .; J: TRBJ1-2; V: TRBV5-1; CDR3: CAKIKGRDPLRTYGYTF; DNA: TGCGCCAAAATTAAGGGCAGGGATCCCCTTCGAACCTATGGCTACACCTTC
size: few; D: .; J: TRBJ1-2; V: TRBV7-9; CDR3: CASRSGLYGYTF; DNA: TGTGCCAGCAGATCAGGGCTCTATGGCTACACCTTC
size: few; D: .; J: TRBJ2-3; V: TRBV5-1; CDR3: CASSFSSVPSTDTQYF; DNA: TGCGCCAGCAGCTTTTCTAGCGTTCCTAGCACAGATACGCAGTATTTT
size: .; D: TRBD1; J: TRBJ2-3; V: TRBV20-1; CDR3: CSARSRTGVSTDTQYF; DNA: TGCAGTGCTAGGTCCCGTACAGGGGTGAGCACAGATACGCAGTATTTT
size: many; D: TRBD1; J: TRBJ2-2; V: TRBV5-1; CDR3: CASSLRDRPNTGELFF; DNA: TGCGCCAGCAGCTTGAGGGACAGGCCGAACACCGGGGAGCTGTTTTTT
size: few; D: .; J: TRBJ2-2; V: TRBV9; CDR3: CASSLVPTANTGELFF; DNA: TGTGCCAGCAGCCTAGTGCCAACAGCGAACACCGGGGAGCTGTTTTTT
size: .; D: TRBD1; J: TRBJ1-2; V: TRBV2; CDR3: CASSGSWRDRGYGYTF; DNA: TGTGCCAGCAGTGGAAGTTGGAGGGACAGGGGCTATGGCTACACCTTC
size: .; D: TRBD1; J: TRBJ1-2; V: TRBV15; CDR3: CATSRDKAGQGNYGYTF; DNA: TGTGCCACCAGCAGAGATAAAGCGGGACAGGGAAACTATGGCTACACCTTC
size: .; D: .; J: TRBJ1-3; V: TRBV4-2; CDR3: CASSQGQAFSGNTIYF; DNA: TGTGCCAGCAGCCAAGGACAGGCTTTCTCTGGAAACACCATATATTTT
size: few; D: .; J: TRBJ2-4; V: TRBV29-1; CDR3: CSVEDETLGNIQYF; DNA: TGCAGCGTTGAAGATGAAACCTTGGGAAACATTCAGTACTTC
size: few; D: .; J: TRBJ2-5; V: TRBV6-4; CDR3: CASSWASGSGETQYF; DNA: TGTGCCAGCAGCTGGGCCAGCGGGTCGGGGGAGACCCAGTACTTC
size: .; D: .; J: TRBJ1-1; V: TRBV7-2; CDR3: CASSSYDGTEAFF; DNA: TGTGCCAGCAGCTCATACGATGGGACTGAAGCTTTCTTT
size: many; D: .; J: TRBJ1-5; V: TRBV9; CDR3: CASSGGSNQPQHF; DNA: TGTGCCAGCAGCGGGGGTAGCAATCAGCCCCAGCATTTT
size: few; D: .; J: TRBJ1-5; V: TRBV6-6; CDR3: CASHYQPQHF; DNA: TGTGCCAGCCACTATCAGCCCCAGCATTTT
size: many; D: .; J: TRBJ2-7; V: TRBV7-2; CDR3: CASSLGGASYEQYF; DNA: TGTGCCAGCAGCTTAGGGGGGGCCTCCTACGAGCAGTACTTC
size: .; D: .; J: TRBJ2-7; V: TRBV18; CDR3: CASSPRTGQRYEQYF; DNA: TGTGCCAGCTCACCACGGACGGGCCAACGTTACGAGCAGTACTTC
size: few; D: .; J: TRBJ1-6; V: TRBV20-1; CDR3: CSASSASSYNSPLHF; DNA: TGCAGTGCTAGTTCAGCGAGCTCCTATAATTCACCCCTCCACTTT
size: many; D: TRBD1; J: TRBJ1-1; V: TRBV6-5; CDR3: CASSYRGGIGTEAFF; DNA: TGTGCCAGCAGTTACCGAGGGGGCATAGGGACTGAAGCTTTCTTT
size: .; D: TRBD2; J: TRBJ2-2; V: TRBV7-6; CDR3: CASSGRLAGEAGELFF; DNA: TGTGCCAGCAGCGGGAGACTAGCGGGGGAGGCCGGGGAGCTGTTTTTT
size: few; D: .; J: TRBJ2-6; V: TRBV4-3; CDR3: CASSQEHTSGANVLTF; DNA: TGCGCCAGCAGCCAAGAACATACGTCTGGGGCCAACGTCCTGACTTTC
size: .; D: .; J: TRBJ1-2; V: TRBV27; CDR3: CASSLWDGATYTF; DNA: TGTGCCAGCAGTTTATGGGACGGGGCTACCTACACCTTC
size: few; D: .; J: TRBJ2-1; V: TRBV29-1; CDR3: CSVEERDYEQFF; DNA: TGCAGCGTTGAGGAGAGGGACTATGAGCAGTTCTTC
size: many; D: .; J: TRBJ2-5; V: TRBV7-6; CDR3: CASSLGGSRQETQYF; DNA: TGTGCCAGCAGCTTAGGAGGCAGTCGACAAGAGACCCAGTACTTC
size: few; D: .; J: TRBJ2-2; V: TRBV18; CDR3: CASSSTGSTTGELFF; DNA: TGTGCCAGCTCTAGCACAGGGTCAACAACCGGGGAGCTGTTTTTT
size: .; D: TRBD1; J: TRBJ1-2; V: TRBV5-5; CDR3: CASSNRDRDGYTF; DNA: TGTGCCAGCAGCAACCGGGACAGGGATGGCTACACCTTC
size: .; D: .; J: TRBJ1-5; V: TRBV6-5; CDR3: CASSELGREDQPQHF; DNA: TGTGCCAGCAGCGAACTCGGCAGGGAGGATCAGCCCCAGCATTTT
size: few; D: .; J: TRBJ2-2; V: TRBV12-3/TRBV12-4; CDR3: CASTRPEAGELFF; DNA: TGTGCCAGCACCCGGCCGGAGGCCGGGGAGCTGTTTTTT
size: few; D: .; J: TRBJ1-2; V: TRBV7-9; CDR3: CASSLVAGPYGYTF; DNA: TGTGCCAGCAGCTTAGTCGCAGGTCCCTATGGCTACACCTTC
size: .; D: TRBD1; J: TRBJ1-2; V: TRBV11-2; CDR3: CASSLEGQGDGYTF; DNA: TGTGCCAGCAGCTTAGAGGGACAGGGGGATGGCTACACCTTC
size: .; D: .; J: TRBJ2-5; V: TRBV21-1; CDR3: CASSNKAPRGQETQYF; DNA: TGTGCCAGCAGCAACAAAGCCCCCAGGGGCCAAGAGACCCAGTACTTC
size: few; D: TRBD2; J: TRBJ2-1; V: TRBV5-1; CDR3: CASSLERGPYYNEQFF; DNA: TGCGCCAGCAGCTTAGAGCGGGGGCCGTACTACAATGAGCAGTTCTTC
size: few; D: .; J: TRBJ2-2; V: TRBV12-3/TRBV12-4; CDR3: CAIRSGAIRTGELFF; DNA: TGTGCCATCCGGTCGGGGGCCATTCGGACCGGGGAGCTGTTTTTT
size: few; D: TRBD2; J: TRBJ2-3; V: TRBV20-1; CDR3: CSASRSGGGALDTQYF; DNA: TGCAGTGCTAGCCGGTCAGGCGGGGGGGCCTTGGATACGCAGTATTTT
size: few; D: TRBD2; J: TRBJ2-1; V: TRBV9; CDR3: CASSGAGGYNEQFF; DNA: TGTGCCAGCAGCGGAGCGGGGGGATACAATGAGCAGTTCTTC
size: many; D: TRBD1; J: TRBJ1-1; V: TRBV7-6; CDR3: CASSQLTGGTEAFF; DNA: TGTGCCAGCAGCCAATTGACAGGGGGCACTGAAGCTTTCTTT
size: few; D: .; J: TRBJ1-1; V: TRBV5-1; CDR3: CATREGTEAFF; DNA: TGCGCCACGCGGGAGGGCACTGAAGCTTTCTTT
size: many; D: .; J: TRBJ2-2; V: TRBV20-1; CDR3: CSARAGTLVGELFF; DNA: TGCAGTGCTAGAGCCGGGACCCTAGTTGGGGAGCTGTTTTTT
size: .; D: .; J: TRBJ1-1; V: TRBV20-1; CDR3: CSARPTGTNTEAFF; DNA: TGCAGTGCTAGACCTACCGGGACAAACACTGAAGCTTTCTTT
size: few; D: .; J: TRBJ1-6; V: TRBV4-1; CDR3: CASSQLDSSYNSPLHF; DNA: TGCGCCAGCAGCCAACTCGACAGCTCCTATAATTCACCCCTCCACTTT
size: .; D: .; J: TRBJ2-3; V: TRBV12-3/TRBV12-4; CDR3: CASGLFDTQYF; DNA: TGTGCCAGCGGATTATTCGATACGCAGTATTTT
size: few; D: .; J: TRBJ1-2; V: TRBV5-4; CDR3: CASSLGGAYGYTF; DNA: TGTGCCAGCAGCTTGGGGGGGGCGTATGGCTACACCTTC